The 9 T cell receptor beta chains below come from one sample, sequenced in a study of control samples from healthy donors and cancer patients. Data came from immunoSEQ multiplex PCR; TCRdb stores just in-frame clones and leaves some out. The data contain about 150,000 clones, 80% to 95% of them seen just once; the ten biggest clones take up 5% to 7%. Sequencing input: blood. Receptors originate from a man younger than 35 in good health.

The chain uses TRBV7-9 and TRBJ2-1, with D uncertain. The germline CDR1 and CDR2 sequences are SEHNR and FQNEAQ (reference sequence). V was clipped by 1 base and J by 7 bases, with 8 bases between them. The CDR3 runs 13 residues. CDR3 nucleotide sequence: TGTGCCAGCAGCTTAGATTTGGGGAATGAGCAGTTCTTC. It codes for CASSLDLGNEQFF.

This clone was found once. The chain joins TRBV6-5 to TRBJ1-1; D gene uncertain. Germline V gives CDR1 MNHEY, CDR2 SVGAGI. The V and J ends lost 2 bases and 5 bases respectively, with 9 bases between them. The length of the CDR3 is 13 residues. The CDR3 DNA is TGTGCCAGCAGTTACATGGGGTCGACTGAAGCTTTCTTT. It is translated as CASSYMGSTEAFF.

The chain combines TRBV12-3 or TRBV12-4 with TRBJ2-7; no clear D gene. The CDR3 is 11 amino acids. Trimming took off 3 bases at V and 7 bases at J, with 7 bases between the two ends. The CDR3 DNA is TGTGCCAGCAGTTTTGGGTGGGAGCAGTACTTC. Its translation: CASSFGWEQYF.

The V and J genes are TRBV28 and TRBJ2-3; D not certain. The length of the CDR3 is 12 residues. V was clipped by 3 bases and J by 3 bases, with 4 bases between them. The V gene's germline CDR1 is MDHEN and CDR2 SYDVKM. The CDR3 loop is CASSFLTDTQYF. For the CDR3, the DNA is TGTGCCAGCAGTTTTTTGACAGATACGCAGTATTTT.

In this sample, this clone turned up once. The chain employs TRBV12-3 or TRBV12-4 and TRBJ1-1; unclear D gene. The V end lost 6 bases, the J end lost 4 bases, and 12 bases lay between the germline ends. The CDR3 length is 13 residues. The CDR3 coding sequence is TGTGCCAGCAGGAACATAATCGGCACTGAAGCTTTCTTT. This gives the protein CASRNIIGTEAFF.

This chain joins TRBV29-1 and TRBJ1-5, with 8 nucleotides matching TRBD1. The V gene end was trimmed by 6 bases and the J gene end by 0 bases; junction bases not matched to a gene: 7. The germline V gene has CDR1 SQVTM and CDR2 ANQGSEA. The CDR3 loop spans 15 amino acids. CDR3 residues: CSVSDREHSNQPQHF. CDR3 sequence (DNA): TGCAGCGTATCGGACAGGGAACATAGCAATCAGCCCCAGCATTTT.

This clone was observed a few times. This rearrangement joins TRBV28 to TRBJ1-3; TRBD1 agrees at 8 bases. There are 17 residues in the CDR3. The germline CDR1 and CDR2 sequences are MDHEN and SYDVKM. V gave up 4 bases and J gave up 4 bases; unmatched junction bases: 12. CDR3 nucleotide sequence: TGTGCCAGCAGTTATTCCCCCGGGACAGGTGGCGGAAACACCATATATTTT. Translation: CASSYSPGTGGGNTIYF.

The chain employs TRBV15 and TRBJ2-1, with D hard to call. The V and J ends lost 3 bases and 2 bases respectively, with 8 bases between them. CDR3 length: 14 amino acids. Germline V gives CDR1 LNHNV, CDR2 YYDKDF (reference sequence). The CDR3 DNA is TGTGCCACCAGCAGGGAAAGGGCCTACAATGAGCAGTTCTTC. It encodes CATSRERAYNEQFF.

This clone was recorded only once. The V and J genes are TRBV15 and TRBJ2-5, with no clear D. CDR1 is LNHNV, CDR2 YYDKDF, per germline (reference sequence). The V end was cut by 0 bases, the J end by 2 bases, with 16 bases between. The CDR3 covers 17 residues. The CDR3 coding sequence is TGTGCCACCAGCAGAGATGTGTCCAACTACGGTCAAGAGACCCAGTACTTC. Encoded protein: CATSRDVSNYGQETQYF. The variable domain in full, completed from reference TRBV15 and TRBJ2-5, reads DAMVIQNPRYQVTQFGKPVTLSCSQTLNHNVMYWYQQKSSQAPKLLFHYYDKDFNNEADTPDNFQSRRPNTSFCFLDIRSPGLGDTAMYLCATSRDVSNYGQETQYFGPGTRLLVL.